The 8 T cell receptor beta chains listed next were all sequenced from one sample in a study of lymphopenia after photon versus proton radiotherapy. Sequencing used immunoSEQ multiplex PCR; TCRdb keeps in-frame clones, though not all of them. The table includes approximately 58,000 clones, around four fifths detected once. The material sequenced was peripheral blood, taken from a patient treated with photon-based radiotherapy. All receptors derive from a man between 45 and 60 years old with gastric cancer.

The chain is built from TRBV7-9 and TRBJ2-5, with D possibly being TRBD2 (6 bases). The ends were cut back, 6 bases at V and 4 bases at J, with 18 bases in the middle. Germline V gene sequence: CDR1 SEHNR, CDR2 FQNEAQ (reference sequence). The CDR3 length is 15 residues. CDR3 nucleotide sequence: TGTGCCAGCAGGCCCCCGTTCAGGAGGGGAGAGACCCAGTACTTC. It translates to CASRPPFRRGETQYF.

The chain recombines TRBV7-9 with TRBJ1-2, with TRBD1 as a possible D gene (5 bases). The CDR3 consists of 13 residues. Per the germline V gene, CDR1 is SEHNR and CDR2 is FQNEAQ (reference sequence). The ends were cut back, 8 bases at V and 1 base at J, with 11 bases in the middle. In DNA form, the CDR3 reads TGTGCCAGCGGGGCAGAATTTAACTATGGCTACACCTTC. It specifies CASGAEFNYGYTF.

J is TRBJ2-5 and V is TRBV5-6, with D tentatively TRBD1 (6 bases). Germline CDR1 and CDR2: SGHDT and YYEEEE. V was pared by 4 bases and J by 5 bases, with 21 bases between. The CDR3 runs to 16 residues. The CDR3 sequence: CASSEEGQGLVETQYF. In nucleotides, the CDR3 is TGTGCCAGCAGCGAAGAGGGTCAGGGGCTGGTGGAGACCCAGTACTTC. Based on the CDR3 plus reference TRBV5-6 and TRBJ2-5, the full variable domain is DAGVTQSPTHLIKTRGQQVTLRCSPKSGHDTVSWYQQALGQGPQFIFQYYEEEERQRGNFPDRFSGHQFPNYSSELNVNALLLGDSALYLCASSEEGQGLVETQYFGPGTRLLVL.

The chain uses TRBV11-3 and TRBJ1-1; no clear D gene. V was clipped by 2 bases and J by 4 bases, with 20 bases between them. CDR1 is SGHNT, CDR2 YENEEA, per germline. The CDR3 is 17 amino acids. This CDR3 reads CASSLLGLGTPGTEAFF. CDR3 sequence (DNA): TGTGCCAGCAGCTTATTAGGGTTGGGCACCCCGGGCACTGAAGCTTTCTTT.

The genes are TRBV28 and TRBJ2-1; D may be TRBD2 (5 bases). CDR1 and CDR2 (germline): MDHEN, SYDVKM. This CDR3 is built from 19 residues. The germline V and J ends were trimmed by 10 bases and 1 base, with 29 bases remaining between them. CDR3 amino acids: CATFATALKRRFSYNEQFF. In DNA form, the CDR3 reads TGTGCCACCTTTGCAACGGCCCTAAAGCGGAGATTTTCCTACAATGAGCAGTTCTTC.

The V and J genes are TRBV28 and TRBJ1-5; no clear D gene. The V end lost 7 bases, the J end lost 5 bases, and 12 bases lay between the germline ends. Germline V gene data show CDR1 as MDHEN and CDR2 as SYDVKM. The CDR3 is made up of 13 amino acids. CDR3 region: CASTPGLDQPQHF. In DNA, the CDR3 is TGTGCCAGCACTCCTGGATTGGATCAGCCCCAGCATTTT.

The chain combines TRBV10-3 with TRBJ2-2; D is undetermined. Germline CDR1 and CDR2: ENHRY and SYGVKD. The CDR3 has 18 amino acids. Trimming shortened V by 3 bases and J by 0 bases, and 17 bases separated the two germline ends. Here the CDR3 reads CAISDSGPPTANTGELFF. The CDR3 nucleotides are TGTGCCATCAGTGACTCGGGCCCGCCTACCGCGAACACCGGGGAGCTGTTTTTT.

CDR3 DNA: TGTGCCAGCAAGGTTGGGAGCGAAAAACTGTTTTTT. It translates to CASKVGSEKLFF. The J gene is TRBJ1-4, the V gene TRBV28; unclear D gene. The CDR3 loop spans 12 amino acids. V gave up 7 bases and J gave up 8 bases, with 11 bases separating them. The V gene's germline CDR1 is MDHEN and CDR2 SYDVKM.